This record covers a single T cell receptor (beta chain). The length of the CDR3 is 15 residues. The J segment lost 6 bases and the V segment lost 6 bases, leaving 8 bases of the junction unmatched. The germline V gene encodes CDR1 MNHEY and CDR2 SVGAGI. In the source study's methods: How many nucleated cells were present was estimated from reference gene primer amplification. Assay used: immunoSEQ multiplex PCR; TCRdb lists only in-frame clones, some missing. V and J calls and clone size come straight from that table; D and trimming were deduced from the DNA. The sample shows about 360,000 clones, 81% of them seen only once. This entry comes from a study of blood T cell repertoires in COVID-19. As for the study in general: Acute-phase and convalescent COVID-19 samples originated in the United States, Italy and Spain. T cells, B-cell-depleted T cells, or PBMCs provided the cDNA or gDNA that served as material.

The sequencing sample was made of peripheral blood. This receptor was obtained from a human donor with acute or convalescent COVID-19. The donor label of this sample is uncertain. The chain combines TRBV6-5 with TRBJ2-3; 11 bases agree with TRBD2. The CDR3, as DNA: TGTGCCAGCAGCCTACTAGCGGGAGCAGGGGATACGCAGTATTTT. This translates into CASSLLAGAGDTQYF.